One and the same sample provided the 10 T cell receptor beta chains below, sequenced in a study of quantifying T cell responses using KT2 cells. Overall study: cDNA was made from DNase-treated RNA using alpha and beta constant primers.

An oligo carrying a UMI was ligated to the cDNA 3' end. The first PCR ran roughly 4 cycles with an equimolar RC1.1 and RC1.2 beta primer mix. TCRdb re-called the UMI-ligation and nested PCR reads through MiXCR, storing one row per CDR3 protein. The table has tens of thousands of distinct CDR3 sequences, about 7.3% seen once; the top ten hold around 14%. Sequencing was done on a sample of PBMCs spiked with cells of the T cell clone KT2. These receptors were collected from a human donor.

This clonotype was observed a handful of times. This sequence joins TRBV12-3 or TRBV12-4 and TRBJ2-3; 11 nucleotides line up with TRBD2. CDR3 length equals 16 residues. Germline trimming cut 3 bases from V and 2 bases from J; bases unmatched to any gene: 4. The CDR3 loop reads CASSFSGLADTDTQYF. The CDR3 DNA reads as TGTGCCAGCAGTTTCTCGGGACTAGCGGACACAGATACGCAGTATTTT.

This clonotype was observed many times. The V gene is TRBV12-3 or TRBV12-4, the J gene TRBJ1-3; no reliable D call. The CDR3 is made up of 14 amino acids. Trimming removed 3 bases at V and 0 bases at J, with 6 bases between. The CDR3 is CASSLSTSGNTIYF. CDR3 in DNA: TGTGCCAGCAGTTTGTCGACCTCTGGAAACACCATATATTTT.

This clonotype was observed a handful of times. The V call is TRBV11-2, the J call TRBJ2-3; D might be TRBD1 or TRBD2, each matching 5 bases. Trimming removed 3 bases from V and 2 bases from J, with 9 bases in between. This CDR3 is 14 amino acids long. Germline CDR1 reads SGHAT; CDR2 reads FQNNGV. The CDR3 region is CASSLGTHTDTQYF. DNA of the CDR3: TGTGCCAGCAGCTTGGGGACCCACACAGATACGCAGTATTTT.

In this sample, this clonotype turned up a few times. The CDR3 DNA reads as TGTGCCAGCAGTTTAGGTGTCAGGGTCGCCGGGGAGCTGTTTTTT. It specifies CASSLGVRVAGELFF. The genes are TRBV12-3 or TRBV12-4 and TRBJ2-2; weak D call: TRBD1 (5 bases). The CDR3 length is 15 residues. V lost 1 base to trimming and J lost 6 bases, with 12 bases between them.

The table lists this clonotype with a few counts. The CDR3 DNA reads TGTGCCAGCAGAGTACGGAATGAGCAGTTCTTC. Translating it yields CASRVRNEQFF. The genes are TRBV3-1 and TRBJ2-1; no firm D call. The CDR3 extends over 11 amino acids. Germline CDR1 LGHDT, CDR2 YNNKEL (reference sequence). Trimming removed 6 bases from V and 7 bases from J, with 7 bases in between.

This chain connects TRBV6-1 to TRBJ2-3; D perhaps matches TRBD2 (6 bases). Deletions cut 6 bases from V and 0 bases from J, with 10 bases between. Germline CDR1 is MNHNS and CDR2 is SASEGT. The CDR3 sequence is 14 residues long. CDR3 nucleotide sequence: TGTGCCAGCAGGCGGGACGCTAGCACAGATACGCAGTATTTT. It codes for CASRRDASTDTQYF.

This clonotype was seen a few times. This chain joins TRBV18 and TRBJ1-1, with 8 nucleotides matching TRBD1. Trimming at V came to 4 bases and at J to 0 bases, leaving 4 bases not matched to a gene. Germline V gene lookup returns CDR1 KGHSH and CDR2 LQKENI. The CDR3 is 15 residues long. DNA of the CDR3: TGTGCCAGCTCACAAACAGGGGGAATGAACACTGAAGCTTTCTTT. Its translation is CASSQTGGMNTEAFF.

This clonotype was picked up a small number of times. For the CDR3, the DNA is TGCAGTGCTAGCCCGGGACTAGCGGTTCTAGAGACCCAGTACTTC. It yields the protein CSASPGLAVLETQYF. The rearrangement links TRBV20-1 to TRBJ2-5, with TRBD2 identical over 11 bases. The germline gives CDR1 DFQATT, CDR2 SNEGSKA (reference sequence). With 3 bases clipped from V and 4 bases from J, the junction kept 7 bases outside the gene matches. The CDR3 runs to 15 residues.

There are many counts of this clonotype. The chain is built from TRBV30 and TRBJ2-7; the D gene is possibly TRBD1 (6 bases). Trimming removed 0 bases from V and 7 bases from J, with 16 bases in between. CDR1 is GTSNPN and CDR2 is SVGIG in the germline V gene (reference sequence). The CDR3 contains 14 residues. The CDR3 sequence is CAWSVRTAYGEQYF. The CDR3 nucleotides read TGTGCCTGGAGTGTCCGGACAGCCTACGGGGAGCAGTACTTC. The whole variable domain, filled in from reference TRBV30 and TRBJ2-7, reads SQTIHQWPATLVQPVGSPLSLECTVEGTSNPNLYWYRQAAGRGLQLLFYSVGIGQISSEVPQNLSASRPQDRQFILSSKKLLLSDSGFYLCAWSVRTAYGEQYFGPGTRLTVT.

This clonotype has ten or more counts. The chain employs TRBV9 and TRBJ1-3; 7 bases align to TRBD1. The CDR3 consists of 13 residues. V lost 4 bases, J lost 3 bases, and 1 base stayed unmatched. Germline V gives CDR1 SGDLS, CDR2 YYNGEE. In nucleotides, the CDR3 is TGTGCCAGCAGCTACAGGGGTGGAAACACCATATATTTT. The encoded protein is CASSYRGGNTIYF.